These T cell receptor beta chains were read from a single sample in a study of early T cells in non-severe SARS-CoV-2 infection. TCRdb independently ran MiXCR on the 5' RACE reads; one entry per CDR3 protein. Of 60,000 or so distinct CDR3 sequences in the sample, around 12% were seen once. The source was whole blood, collected at baseline. These receptors were obtained from an adult who was a healthcare worker with PCR-confirmed SARS-CoV-2 infection or an uninfected control (not recorded which). Each CDR3 is given with its conserved first and last residue. D genes are given only for firm matches. Not every row has a clone size; where given, it reads once, few, many or a size class.

>-|TRBV10-3|16|TRBJ2-7|-
TGTGCCATCAGTGAGTCACAACTAGCTGTTACCTACGAGCAGTACTTC
CAISESQLAVTYEQYF
>-|TRBV5-1|13|TRBJ1-5|few
TGCGCCAGCAGCTTGGAGGGGACTCAGCCCCAGCATTTT
CASSLEGTQPQHF
>-|TRBV11-2|15|TRBJ2-7|-
TGTGCCAGCAGCGCCCTATTGGGGGCGCGGTTCGAGCAGTACTTC
CASSALLGARFEQYF
>TRBD1|TRBV7-9|14|TRBJ1-2|-
TGTGCCAGCAGCCCTCGGACAGGGGCCTATGGCTACACCTTC
CASSPRTGAYGYTF
>TRBD2|TRBV7-2|14|TRBJ2-5|few
TGTGCCAGCAGCTTACTAGCGGGGGAAGAGACCCAGTACTTC
CASSLLAGEETQYF
>-|TRBV7-2|14|TRBJ2-7|few
TGTGCCAGCAGCTTCGGGGACGGAGCCTACGAGCAGTACTTC
CASSFGDGAYEQYF
>-|TRBV9|14|TRBJ2-1|few
TGTGCCAGCAGCGTAGGGGGAATGAGCAATGAGCAGTTCTTC
CASSVGGMSNEQFF
>TRBD2|TRBV7-2|15|TRBJ2-7|many
TGTGCCAGCAGCTTAACTAGCGGGAACCTCTACGAGCAGTACTTC
CASSLTSGNLYEQYF
>TRBD1|TRBV11-2|15|TRBJ1-1|-
TGTGCCAGCAGCTTACAGGGGGGAAAGAACACTGAAGCTTTCTTT
CASSLQGGKNTEAFF
>-|TRBV5-1|18|TRBJ1-2|few
TGCGCCAGCAGCTTGGAACCGGGACGGTGGACCCTTAACTATGGCTACACCTTC
CASSLEPGRWTLNYGYTF
>-|TRBV28|15|TRBJ2-1|-
TGTGCCAGCACCCGAGGAGGGACCGTATACAATGAGCAGTTCTTC
CASTRGGTVYNEQFF
>TRBD1|TRBV6-6|14|TRBJ2-7|-
TGTGCCAGCAGTTACCCAAACAGGGGCGACGAGCAGTACTTC
CASSYPNRGDEQYF
>-|TRBV25-1|19|TRBJ1-1|many
TGTGCCAGCAGTGAATTCGGGGGGCGCGGGCCCCCAGAGAACACTGAAGCTTTCTTT
CASSEFGGRGPPENTEAFF
>-|TRBV6-2/TRBV6-3|17|TRBJ2-1|-
TGTGCCAGCAAACCTCTCAGACTATTAAGCTCCTACAATGAGCAGTTCTTC
CASKPLRLLSSYNEQFF
>TRBD2|TRBV10-3|16|TRBJ2-1|-
TGTGCCATCAGCCCTTTAGCGGGAGGGACCTACAATGAGCAGTTCTTC
CAISPLAGGTYNEQFF
>-|TRBV12-3/TRBV12-4|12|TRBJ1-5|few
TGTGCCAGCAGTTTGTCGGGGAAGCCCCAGCATTTT
CASSLSGKPQHF
>-|TRBV29-1|12|TRBJ1-2|-
TGCAGCGTCGCGAGGGAGAGCTATGGCTACACCTTC
CSVARESYGYTF
>TRBD1|TRBV28|15|TRBJ2-1|-
TGTGCCAGCAGTTTCGGACAGGGTACCCTCAATGAGCAGTTCTTC
CASSFGQGTLNEQFF
>-|TRBV6-6|14|TRBJ2-7|-
TGTGCCAGCAGTTACGGCAGTCAGTCCTACGAGCAGTACTTC
CASSYGSQSYEQYF
>-|TRBV9|15|TRBJ2-5|-
TGTGCCAGCAGCGTATATGGCGGGAACCAAGAGACCCAGTACTTC
CASSVYGGNQETQYF
>-|TRBV18|16|TRBJ1-1|many
TGTGCCAGCTCACCAAAACTGGGACACCCGAACACTGAAGCTTTCTTT
CASSPKLGHPNTEAFF
>TRBD1|TRBV27|14|TRBJ1-4|few
TGTGCCAGCAGTTTACTCAGGGGGAATGAAAAACTGTTTTTT
CASSLLRGNEKLFF
>-|TRBV5-1|14|TRBJ1-5|few
TGCGCCAGCAGCTTGGGGACAGTTAATCAGCCCCAGCATTTT
CASSLGTVNQPQHF
>TRBD2|TRBV11-2|17|TRBJ2-7|few
TGTGCCAGCAGCTTTTCCTGGGAGCGGGAGCCCTCCTACGAGCAGTACTTC
CASSFSWEREPSYEQYF
>-|TRBV12-3/TRBV12-4|15|TRBJ2-3|few
TGTGCCAGCAGTATACCGGGACCAGTCACAGATACGCAGTATTTT
CASSIPGPVTDTQYF
>TRBD2|TRBV4-3|15|TRBJ2-1|-
TGCGCCAGCAGCGGATACCTAGCGGCCTACAATGAGCAGTTCTTC
CASSGYLAAYNEQFF
>-|TRBV5-1|14|TRBJ2-5|-
TGCGCCAGCAGCTTGGGATCTACCCAAGAGACCCAGTACTTC
CASSLGSTQETQYF
>-|TRBV7-2|13|TRBJ1-1|-
TGTGCCAGCAGCCTAAACGGACAGCCCGAATCGCTCTTT
CASSLNGQPESLF
>-|TRBV30|12|TRBJ1-1|few
TGTGCCTGGAGTGTACTTGGGGCTGAAGCTTTCTTT
CAWSVLGAEAFF
>-|TRBV10-3|11|TRBJ2-7|once
TGTGCCATCAGTGATTCCTACGAGCAGTACTTC
CAISDSYEQYF
>-|TRBV20-1|14|TRBJ2-1|few
TGCAGTGCTAGTGATCGACCCCCCTACAATGAGCAGTTCTTC
CSASDRPPYNEQFF
>TRBD1|TRBV18|15|TRBJ1-1|few
TGTGCCAGCTCACCGCCGGACAGGGTGAACACTGAAGCTTTCTTT
CASSPPDRVNTEAFF
>-|TRBV4-2|17|TRBJ1-2|few
TGTGCCAGCAGCCAAGAGATGGCAGGGGCGTTTAACTATGGCTACACCTTC
CASSQEMAGAFNYGYTF
>-|TRBV11-2|15|TRBJ2-5|-
TGTGCCAGCAGTCTGACCCGGGACGGAGGTGTGACCCAGTACTTC
CASSLTRDGGVTQYF
>TRBD1|TRBV12-3/TRBV12-4|16|TRBJ2-7|many
TGTGCCAGCAGGAGGGGACAGGGCCTATTCTCCTACGAGCAGTACTTC
CASRRGQGLFSYEQYF
>TRBD2|TRBV2|15|TRBJ2-7|few
TGTGCCAGCAGGAGCGGGGCCGGGGGGGCCTACGAGCAGTACTTC
CASRSGAGGAYEQYF
>-|TRBV5-1|17|TRBJ2-4|many
TGCGCCAGCAGCTTGGCGTCTCAGACTATAGGCAAAAACATTCAGTACTTC
CASSLASQTIGKNIQYF
>TRBD1|TRBV28|14|TRBJ1-2|-
TGTGCCAGCAGTTGGGACAGGTCTAACTATGGCTACACCTTC
CASSWDRSNYGYTF
>TRBD1|TRBV10-3|13|TRBJ2-7|-
TGTGCCATCAGGGGGACAGTAGAGGACGAGCAGTACTTC
CAIRGTVEDEQYF
>-|TRBV7-2|13|TRBJ2-7|few
TGTGCCAGCAGCTTCATGGGGAGTGACGAGCAGTACTTC
CASSFMGSDEQYF
>-|TRBV12-3/TRBV12-4|14|TRBJ2-7|few
TGTGCCAGCAGTTTAGATCTCCAATCCTACGAGCAGTACTTC
CASSLDLQSYEQYF
>-|TRBV12-3/TRBV12-4|13|TRBJ2-7|many
TGTGCCAGCAGTTTTGGACTACGCTACGAGCAGTACTTC
CASSFGLRYEQYF
>TRBD2|TRBV5-1|19|TRBJ2-2|-
TGCGCCAGCAGCCCCCTTACGTCTAGCGGATCTTCCGGCACCGGGGAGCTGTTTTTT
CASSPLTSSGSSGTGELFF
>-|TRBV12-3/TRBV12-4|13|TRBJ1-2|-
TGTGCCAGCAGTGACAGTGCTAACTATGGCTACACCTTC
CASSDSANYGYTF
>TRBD1|TRBV20-1|15|TRBJ2-7|-
TGCAGTGCTAGAGACTCGGGACAGAATTCCTACGAGCAGTACTTC
CSARDSGQNSYEQYF
>TRBD2|TRBV7-6|17|TRBJ2-3|-
TGTGCCAGCAGCCCGAGCTTGGTGCGGGAGTGGAGAGATACGCAGTATTTT
CASSPSLVREWRDTQYF
>-|TRBV27|15|TRBJ2-2|many
TGTGCCAGCCGGCTAGGTGCCCTGGCCAACGGGGAGCTGTTTTTT
CASRLGALANGELFF
>-|TRBV6-2/TRBV6-3|15|TRBJ2-5|-
TGTGCCAGTCGCGCTCAGGGAGCGGGCCAAGAGACCCAGTACTTC
CASRAQGAGQETQYF
>TRBD2|TRBV12-3/TRBV12-4|15|TRBJ2-2|many
TGTGCCAGCAGTATTAGCGGGGGGGCCCCCGGGGAGCTGTTTTTT
CASSISGGAPGELFF
>-|TRBV3-1|13|TRBJ1-6|-
TGTGCCAGCAGCCAAGCGAGGGACTCACCCCTCCACTTT
CASSQARDSPLHF
>-|TRBV6-1|11|TRBJ1-1|few
TGTGCCAGCATCATGAACACTGAAGCTTTCTTT
CASIMNTEAFF
>-|TRBV29-1|16|TRBJ2-7|many
TGCAGCGTTGAAGTTTTGAGTGGGCGGAATATTTACGAGCAGTACTTC
CSVEVLSGRNIYEQYF
>TRBD1|TRBV12-3/TRBV12-4|17|TRBJ1-1|many
TGTGCCAGCAGTTCCCTGGACAGGGGGCCTATGGACACTGAAGCTTTCTTT
CASSSLDRGPMDTEAFF
>TRBD1|TRBV7-2|15|TRBJ2-3|-
TGTGCCAGCAGCTTGACAGGGTTCGGCACAGATACGCAGTATTTT
CASSLTGFGTDTQYF